The TCR beta chain under discussion was sequenced for a study of CD4 T cells in relation to SARS-CoV-2 and coronaviruses. This table comes from immunoSEQ multiplex PCR, and its TCRdb copy is limited to in-frame clones, with some not included. This sample yields more than 30,000 clones, of which approximately 83% are seen a single time; approximately 3.1% belongs to the top ten. This clone was detected once. Germline CDR1 reads MNHEY; CDR2 reads SMNVEV (reference sequence). CDR3 length: 16 amino acids. V was clipped by 6 bases and J by 3 bases, with 21 bases between them. CD4 enrichment then naive enrichment separated naive from memory CD4+ cells.

The sequenced material came from memory CD4+ T cells from PBMCs. This clonotype originated in an adult with COVID-19. The V gene is TRBV27, the J gene TRBJ2-7, with a possible D match to TRBD1 (6 bases). CDR3 bases: TGTGCCAGCAGCACATTCACAGGGCGTCGACGCTACGAGCAGTACTTC. This codes for CASSTFTGRRRYEQYF.